These T cell receptor beta chains were read from a single sample in a study of identical twins. TCRdb used MiXCR to reprocess the 5' RACE reads, holding one entry per CDR3 protein. The repertoire has approximately 600,000 distinct CDR3 sequences, approximately 9.6% of them found once; the top ten carry roughly 3%. These same records also appear under a second study, on yellow fever vaccine responses in identical twins.

Material for sequencing was PBMCs. These receptors all stem from a woman aged 18-29 years in good health. Each CDR3 is given with its conserved first and last residue. The order of the fields is V gene, J gene, CDR3 protein.

v_call: TRBV4-3
j_call: TRBJ2-3
cdr3_aa: CASSHALTDTQYF

v_call: TRBV20-1
j_call: TRBJ2-2
cdr3_aa: CSARAPTGGTGELFF

v_call: TRBV5-6
j_call: TRBJ2-7
cdr3_aa: CASSLLGGGPRGNEQYF

v_call: TRBV11-2
j_call: TRBJ2-1
cdr3_aa: CASQRLAGVNEQFF

v_call: TRBV6-2/TRBV6-3
j_call: TRBJ2-7
cdr3_aa: CASKPYGNGSSYEQYF

v_call: TRBV28
j_call: TRBJ1-2
cdr3_aa: CASSRRLDGSGTF

v_call: TRBV12-3/TRBV12-4
j_call: TRBJ2-3
cdr3_aa: CASSPPVSGTDTQYF

v_call: TRBV2
j_call: TRBJ1-1
cdr3_aa: CASSETGATEAFF

v_call: TRBV7-8
j_call: TRBJ2-7
cdr3_aa: CASSLPSGGLYEQYF

v_call: TRBV20-1
j_call: TRBJ2-1
cdr3_aa: CSASGIYNEQFF

v_call: TRBV6-2/TRBV6-3
j_call: TRBJ2-7
cdr3_aa: CASSNESYEQYF

v_call: TRBV10-3
j_call: TRBJ2-1
cdr3_aa: CAITIGVGNEQFF

v_call: TRBV11-1
j_call: TRBJ2-7
cdr3_aa: CASSFRQSSHEQYF

v_call: TRBV24-1
j_call: TRBJ2-3
cdr3_aa: CATSDLMGDAADTQYF

v_call: TRBV20-1
j_call: TRBJ2-5
cdr3_aa: CSGSGHPGLAGIQETQYF

v_call: TRBV3-1
j_call: TRBJ2-3
cdr3_aa: CASSQLAASTDTQYF

v_call: TRBV9
j_call: TRBJ1-1
cdr3_aa: CASSAGLMNTEAFF

v_call: TRBV14
j_call: TRBJ2-3
cdr3_aa: CASSQIPGTAITDTQYF

v_call: TRBV7-9
j_call: TRBJ1-2
cdr3_aa: CASSLIRDHYGYTF

v_call: TRBV7-2
j_call: TRBJ2-1
cdr3_aa: CASSLSSNEQFF

v_call: TRBV28
j_call: TRBJ2-7
cdr3_aa: CASSSPGRSSYEQYF

v_call: TRBV20-1
j_call: TRBJ2-1
cdr3_aa: CSAPRRGGSHEQFF

v_call: TRBV7-9
j_call: TRBJ2-2
cdr3_aa: CASSFYPNTGELFF

v_call: TRBV27
j_call: TRBJ2-7
cdr3_aa: CASSSLPGLAGGPEYF

v_call: TRBV12-3/TRBV12-4
j_call: TRBJ2-7
cdr3_aa: CASTLGLASQYF

v_call: TRBV6-5
j_call: TRBJ2-6
cdr3_aa: CASSYLGQVANVLTF

v_call: TRBV9
j_call: TRBJ2-3
cdr3_aa: CASSVGDYTDTQYF

v_call: TRBV10-3
j_call: TRBJ1-3
cdr3_aa: CAISEPGAIGYTIYF

v_call: TRBV19
j_call: TRBJ2-7
cdr3_aa: CASAPFRGSTYEQYF

v_call: TRBV20-1
j_call: TRBJ2-7
cdr3_aa: CSARDLSGLEVEQYF

v_call: TRBV6-6
j_call: TRBJ2-7
cdr3_aa: CASLDRSSYEQYF

v_call: TRBV7-2
j_call: TRBJ2-7
cdr3_aa: CASSANTGGAYEQYF

v_call: TRBV21-1
j_call: TRBJ2-7
cdr3_aa: CASSKEGLAGGIKSYEQYF

v_call: TRBV5-1
j_call: TRBJ1-2
cdr3_aa: CASSLDGVDGYTF

v_call: TRBV5-8
j_call: TRBJ2-1
cdr3_aa: CASSHRGGEQFF

v_call: TRBV27
j_call: TRBJ1-1
cdr3_aa: CASSNLEGGRTEAFF

v_call: TRBV5-8
j_call: TRBJ2-3
cdr3_aa: CASSLGVSADTQYF

v_call: TRBV7-9
j_call: TRBJ2-2
cdr3_aa: CASSLKLAGAGELFF

v_call: TRBV27
j_call: TRBJ2-3
cdr3_aa: CASSSPGGSTDTQYF

v_call: TRBV6-4
j_call: TRBJ2-5
cdr3_aa: CASSESAAGGKETQYF

v_call: TRBV5-1
j_call: TRBJ2-2
cdr3_aa: CATPQGGSTGELFF